Shown below are 9 T cell receptor beta chains from a single sample sequenced in a study of OX40 agonist ivuxolimab in advanced cancers. Method: immunoSEQ multiplex PCR; TCRdb's copy keeps in-frame clones and lacks some. The data contain about 17,000 clones, around 80% of them singletons. The sample here was CD4+ or CD8+ T cells sorted from blood, taken in a trial of the OX40 agonist ivuxolimab. Receptors were obtained from an adult with an advanced solid tumor such as melanoma, head and neck, liver or kidney cancer.

The V and J genes are TRBV7-9 and TRBJ2-7; TRBD1 is a possible D gene (7 bases). V was trimmed by 3 bases and J by 7 bases, leaving 16 bases between them. There are 14 residues in the CDR3. Germline V gene lookup returns CDR1 SEHNR and CDR2 FQNEAQ (reference sequence). Here the CDR3 reads CASSFDREAGEQYF. The CDR3 DNA sequence: TGTGCCAGCAGCTTTGACAGGGAGGCGGGGGAGCAGTACTTC.

The rearrangement joins TRBV9 to TRBJ2-2; 8 bases line up with TRBD1. Germline CDR1 SGDLS, CDR2 YYNGEE. This CDR3 is built from 15 residues. Unmatched junction bases numbered 2, after V lost 0 bases and J lost 4 bases. The CDR3 bases are TGTGCCAGCAGCGTAGCAGGGGGCTTCACCGGGGAGCTGTTTTTT. Translating it yields CASSVAGGFTGELFF. Using reference TRBV9 and TRBJ2-2 for the parts outside the CDR3, the full variable domain is DSGVTQTPKHLITATGQRVTLRCSPRSGDLSVYWYQQSLDQGLQFLIQYYNGEERAKGNILERFSAQQFPDLHSELNLSSLELGDSALYFCASSVAGGFTGELFFGEGSRLTVL.

This clone qualifies as medium-sized. The chain links TRBV4-2 to TRBJ2-7; D not certain. The CDR3 runs to 15 residues. Trimming shortened V by 0 bases and J by 2 bases, and 11 bases separated the two germline ends. The V gene's germline CDR1 is LGHNA and CDR2 YNFKEQ. This chain's CDR3 is CASSQEQHSAYEQYF. DNA of the CDR3: TGTGCCAGCAGCCAAGAACAGCACAGCGCCTACGAGCAGTACTTC.

CDR3 protein: CASSTGTAPYEQYF. The CDR3 DNA follows: TGTGCCAGCAGCACAGGGACGGCGCCCTACGAGCAGTACTTC. The V and J genes are TRBV5-8 and TRBJ2-7, with TRBD1 as a possible D gene (6 bases). The germline V gene encodes CDR1 SGHTS and CDR2 YDEGEE. V was cut by 4 bases and J by 2 bases, with 13 bases left in between. The CDR3 is 14 residues long.

The chain combines TRBV5-1 with TRBJ1-2, with 7 bases that match TRBD1. The length of the CDR3 is 13 residues. CDR1 and CDR2 (germline): SGHRS, YFSETQ. V was pared by 3 bases and J by 2 bases, with 1 base of the junction left unmatched. The CDR3 protein is CASSWGQNYGYTF. The CDR3 DNA sequence: TGCGCCAGCAGCTGGGGACAGAACTATGGCTACACCTTC.

This chain connects TRBV10-3 to TRBJ2-7, with 9 bases fitting TRBD1. Germline loops: CDR1 ENHRY, CDR2 SYGVKD. Germline trimming cut 0 bases from V and 2 bases from J; bases unmatched to any gene: 2. CDR3 size: 15 residues. DNA of the CDR3: TGTGCCATCAGTGAGTCCACAGGGGGCACCTACGAGCAGTACTTC. Translation: CAISESTGGTYEQYF.

The chain recombines TRBV28 with TRBJ2-7, with a weak D call TRBD1 (5 bases). Germline V gene data show CDR1 as MDHEN and CDR2 as SYDVKM. The CDR3 is made up of 13 amino acids. Trimming stripped 10 bases from V and 0 bases from J, with 13 bases between. CDR3 sequence (DNA): TGTGCCACCAGGGTGGGCAACTCCTACGAGCAGTACTTC. Its protein product is CATRVGNSYEQYF. Together with reference TRBV28 and TRBJ2-7, the CDR3 gives the full variable domain: DVKVTQSSRYLVKRTGEKVFLECVQDMDHENMFWYRQDPGLGLRLIYFSYDVKMKEKGDIPEGYSVSREKKERFSLILESASTNQTSMYLCATRVGNSYEQYFGPGTRLTVT.

This clone is medium-sized by share. CDR3 nucleotides: TGTGCCAGCAGCCCCCCGAACGGGAGGGCCCTCAATGAGCAGTTCTTC. It is translated as CASSPPNGRALNEQFF. The rearrangement links TRBV5-6 to TRBJ2-1, with 8 bases lining up with TRBD2. CDR1 and CDR2 (germline): SGHDT, YYEEEE. This CDR3 is built from 16 residues. After removal of 4 bases from V and 6 bases from J, the junction contained 12 bases not matched to a gene.

This clone appeared once. V gene TRBV7-8 combines with J gene TRBJ2-1; possible D gene TRBD1, 5 bases. The germline CDR1 and CDR2 sequences are SGHVS and FQNEAQ. The CDR3 consists of 15 residues. Trimming pared 5 bases from V and 5 bases from J, leaving 16 bases between. DNA for the CDR3: TGTGCCAGCAGCAAACAGGAACCCGGGCACAATGAGCAGTTCTTC. Translated, it gives CASSKQEPGHNEQFF.